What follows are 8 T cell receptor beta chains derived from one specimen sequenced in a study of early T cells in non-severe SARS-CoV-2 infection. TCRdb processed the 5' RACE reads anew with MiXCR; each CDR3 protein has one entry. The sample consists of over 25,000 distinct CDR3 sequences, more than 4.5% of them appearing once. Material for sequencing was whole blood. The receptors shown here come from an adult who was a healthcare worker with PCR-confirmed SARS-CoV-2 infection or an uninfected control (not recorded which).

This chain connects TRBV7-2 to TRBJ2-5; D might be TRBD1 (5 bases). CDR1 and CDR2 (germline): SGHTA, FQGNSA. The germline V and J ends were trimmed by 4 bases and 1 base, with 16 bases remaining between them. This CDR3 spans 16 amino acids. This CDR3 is CASSSEAGLVQETQYF. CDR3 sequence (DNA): TGTGCCAGCAGCTCTGAGGCAGGGCTCGTCCAAGAGACCCAGTACTTC. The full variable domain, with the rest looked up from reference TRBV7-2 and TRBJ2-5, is GAGVSQSPSNKVTEKGKDVELRCDPISGHTALYWYRQSLGQGLEFLIYFQGNSAPDKSGLPSDRFSAERTGGSVSTLTIQRTQQEDSAVYLCASSSEAGLVQETQYFGPGTRLLVL.

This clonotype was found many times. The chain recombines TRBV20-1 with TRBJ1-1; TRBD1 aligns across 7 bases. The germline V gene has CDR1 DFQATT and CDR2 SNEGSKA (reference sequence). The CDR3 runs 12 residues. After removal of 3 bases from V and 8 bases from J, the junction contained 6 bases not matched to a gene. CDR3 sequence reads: CSAREDRIEAFF. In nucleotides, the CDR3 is TGCAGTGCTAGGGAGGACAGGATAGAAGCTTTCTTT.

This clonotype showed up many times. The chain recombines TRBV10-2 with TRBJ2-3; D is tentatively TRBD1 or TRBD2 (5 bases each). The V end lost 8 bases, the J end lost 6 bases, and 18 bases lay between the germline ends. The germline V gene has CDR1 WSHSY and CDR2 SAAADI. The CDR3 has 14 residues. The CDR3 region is CASVRGLRLDTQYF. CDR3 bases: TGCGCCAGCGTTCGGGGCTTAAGGCTGGATACGCAGTATTTT.

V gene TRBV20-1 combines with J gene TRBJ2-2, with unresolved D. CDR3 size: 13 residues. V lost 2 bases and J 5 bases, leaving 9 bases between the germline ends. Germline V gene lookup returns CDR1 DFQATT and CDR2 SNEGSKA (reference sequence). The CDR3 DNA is TGCAGTGCTAGAACCATTCGAACCGGGGAGCTGTTTTTT. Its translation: CSARTIRTGELFF.

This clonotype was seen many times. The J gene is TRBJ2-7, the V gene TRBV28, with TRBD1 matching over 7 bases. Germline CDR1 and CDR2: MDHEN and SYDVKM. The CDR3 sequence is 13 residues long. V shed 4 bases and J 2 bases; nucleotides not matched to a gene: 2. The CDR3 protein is CASSYRGTYEQYF. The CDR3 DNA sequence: TGTGCCAGCAGTTACAGGGGCACCTACGAGCAGTACTTC.

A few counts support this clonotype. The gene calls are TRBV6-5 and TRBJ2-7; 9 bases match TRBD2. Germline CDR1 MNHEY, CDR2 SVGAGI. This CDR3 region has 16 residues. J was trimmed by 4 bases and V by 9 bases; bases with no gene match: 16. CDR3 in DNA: TGTGCCAGACCACTCTTGAATAGCGGGAGTGGATACGAGCAGTACTTC. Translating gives CARPLLNSGSGYEQYF.

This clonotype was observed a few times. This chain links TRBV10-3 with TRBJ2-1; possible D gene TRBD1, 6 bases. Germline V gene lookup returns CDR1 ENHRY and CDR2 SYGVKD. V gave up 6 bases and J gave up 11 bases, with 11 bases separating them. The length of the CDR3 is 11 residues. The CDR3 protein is CAISSTGQQFF. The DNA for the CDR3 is TGTGCCATCAGCTCGACAGGCCAGCAGTTCTTC.

The CDR3 DNA reads TGTGCCAGCAGCTTTCCCTTGGACACTGAAGCTTTCTTT. As protein: CASSFPLDTEAFF. The gene calls are TRBV7-9 and TRBJ1-1; D is unresolved. Per germline, CDR1 SEHNR and CDR2 FQNEAQ (reference sequence). Trimming shortened V by 3 bases and J by 3 bases, and 8 bases separated the two germline ends. This CDR3 spans 13 amino acids.